This TCR beta chain was profiled in a study of Graves' ophthalmopathy and Graves' hyperthyroidism. Turning to the study itself: In this cohort's terms, stable hyperthyroidism meant no ophthalmopathy by 18 months of follow-up.

The CDR3 spans 15 residues. Germline CDR1 reads SGHTA; CDR2 reads FQGNSA. Newly diagnosed, the hyperthyroidism patients had under 2 months' duration and were aged 18 to 65. Exclusion covered patients with other autoimmune diseases or uncontrolled infections (as well as pregnancy or lactation). Note on this clonotype: The germline gene is not matched at one end of the junction; a read error may be the cause.

RNA transcripts yielded amplified TCR beta CDR3 regions. First-round RT-PCR used HTBI primers; second-round multiplex PCR followed. Each CDR3 protein gets one entry after TCRdb re-called the multiplex PCR reads with MiXCR. The table shows 1 million to 1.3 million distinct CDR3 sequences, with about two fifths occurring only once. This receptor was obtained from an adult man with Graves' hyperthyroidism. The sample taken for sequencing was peripheral blood or thyroid tissue (not recorded which). The V and J genes are TRBV7-2 and TRBJ1-6, with a possible D match to TRBD1 (5 bases). The DNA for the CDR3 is TGCGCCAGCAGCCAAACGTCAGGGAAGAATTCACCCCTCCACTTT. This encodes CASSQTSGKNSPLHF.